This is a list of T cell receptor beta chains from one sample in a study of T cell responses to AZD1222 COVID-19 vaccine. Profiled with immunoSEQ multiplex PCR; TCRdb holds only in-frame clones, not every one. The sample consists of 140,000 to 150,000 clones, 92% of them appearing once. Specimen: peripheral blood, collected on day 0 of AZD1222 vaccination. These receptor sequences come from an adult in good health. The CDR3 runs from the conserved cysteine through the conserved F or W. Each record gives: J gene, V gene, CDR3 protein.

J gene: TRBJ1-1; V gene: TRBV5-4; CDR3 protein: CASSLGQGRPNTEAFF
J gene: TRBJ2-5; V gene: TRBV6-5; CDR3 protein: CASSRGTGVQETQYF
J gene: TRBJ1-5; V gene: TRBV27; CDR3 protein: CASMTPGGDQPQHF
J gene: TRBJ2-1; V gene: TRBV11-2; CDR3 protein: CASANTGRGEQFF
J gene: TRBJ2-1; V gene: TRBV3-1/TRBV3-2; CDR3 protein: CASSPWTGGNEQFF
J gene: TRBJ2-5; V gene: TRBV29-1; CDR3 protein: CSVGLGETQYF
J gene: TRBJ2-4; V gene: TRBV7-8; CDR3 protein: CASSSNRGKGKNIQYF
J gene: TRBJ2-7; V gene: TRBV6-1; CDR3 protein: CASSEKHPYEQYF
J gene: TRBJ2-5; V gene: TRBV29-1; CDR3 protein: CSVGRETQYF
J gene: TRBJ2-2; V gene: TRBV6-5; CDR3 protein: CASSPNRYTGELFF
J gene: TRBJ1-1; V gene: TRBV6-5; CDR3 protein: CASRRTGGMTEAFF